This record covers a single TCR beta chain. Antigen: not known. This record belongs to a study of blood T cells in healthy people across ages. A J-beta primer mix and a sample-barcoded 5' primer were used in a second PCR of roughly 7 to 12 cycles. TCRdb re-derived calls from the 5' RACE reads in MiXCR, one entry per CDR3 protein. This repertoire shows roughly 700,000 distinct CDR3 sequences, 25% found once; its top ten account for roughly 9%. Study results and limitations: Getting older went along with TCR beta diversity per million T cells dropping roughly linearly.

The CDR3 runs to 20 residues. Germline V CDR1 and CDR2: MGHRA, YSYEKL. The same sample was also used in a study of T cells of mothers and their children. As reported in that work: With the M1S primer of the second PCR, sample barcodes and 2-4 random nucleotides were added. Each child gave a few million TCR beta CDR3 reads (each mother, over 10 million).

The sample consisted of blood. The receptor comes from a boy younger than 18 in good health. The genes are TRBV4-1 and TRBJ2-1, with 10 bases lining up with TRBD2. The J call may be faulty, since TRBJ2-7 better matches the DNA end. The CDR3 sequence: CASSQAPGTSEIRSYAEQYF. CDR3 in DNA: TGCGCCAGCAGCCAAGCGCCCGGGACTAGCGAGATTAGGTCCTACGCCGAGCAGTACTTC.